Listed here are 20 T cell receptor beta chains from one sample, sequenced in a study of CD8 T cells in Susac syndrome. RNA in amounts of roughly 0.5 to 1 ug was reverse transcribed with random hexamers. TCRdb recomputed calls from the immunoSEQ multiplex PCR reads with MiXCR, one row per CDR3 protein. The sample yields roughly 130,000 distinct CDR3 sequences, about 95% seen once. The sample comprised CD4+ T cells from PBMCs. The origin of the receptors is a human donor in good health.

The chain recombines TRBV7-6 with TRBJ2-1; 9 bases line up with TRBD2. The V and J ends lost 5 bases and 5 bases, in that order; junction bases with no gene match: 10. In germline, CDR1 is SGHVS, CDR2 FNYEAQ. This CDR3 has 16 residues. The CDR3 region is CASSKKASGTDNEQFF. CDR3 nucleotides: TGTGCCAGCAGCAAAAAGGCTAGCGGGACCGACAATGAGCAGTTCTTC.

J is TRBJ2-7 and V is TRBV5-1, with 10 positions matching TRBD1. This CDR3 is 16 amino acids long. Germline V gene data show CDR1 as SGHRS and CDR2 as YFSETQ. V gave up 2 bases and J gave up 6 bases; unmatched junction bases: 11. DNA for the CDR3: TGCGCCAGCAGCTTTGCGACCGGGACAGGGGTCGGCGAGCAGTACTTC. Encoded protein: CASSFATGTGVGEQYF.

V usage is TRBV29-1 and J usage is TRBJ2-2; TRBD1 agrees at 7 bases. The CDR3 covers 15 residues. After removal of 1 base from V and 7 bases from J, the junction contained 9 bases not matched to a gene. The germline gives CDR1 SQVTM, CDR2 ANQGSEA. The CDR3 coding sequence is TGCAGCGTTGAAGTGAGGCAGGGGGTCGGCGGGGAGCTGTTTTTT. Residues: CSVEVRQGVGGELFF.

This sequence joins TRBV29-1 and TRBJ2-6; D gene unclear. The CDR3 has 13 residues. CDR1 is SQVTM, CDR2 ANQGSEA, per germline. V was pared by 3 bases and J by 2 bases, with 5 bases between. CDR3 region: CSVEAPGANVLTF. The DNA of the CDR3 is TGCAGCGTTGAGGCTCCTGGGGCCAACGTCCTGACTTTC.

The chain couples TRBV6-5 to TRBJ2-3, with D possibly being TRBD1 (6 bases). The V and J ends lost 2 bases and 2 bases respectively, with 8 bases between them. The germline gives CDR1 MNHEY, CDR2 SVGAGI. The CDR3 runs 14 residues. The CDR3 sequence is CASSYTGITDTQYF. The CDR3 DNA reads TGTGCCAGCAGTTACACAGGGATCACAGATACGCAGTATTTT.

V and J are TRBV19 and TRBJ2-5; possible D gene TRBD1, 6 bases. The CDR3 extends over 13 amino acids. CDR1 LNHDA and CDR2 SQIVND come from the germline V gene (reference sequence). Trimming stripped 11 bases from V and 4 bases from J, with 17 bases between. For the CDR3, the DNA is TGTGCCGCAAACAGGGCTATAGGAGAGACCCAGTACTTC. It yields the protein CAANRAIGETQYF.

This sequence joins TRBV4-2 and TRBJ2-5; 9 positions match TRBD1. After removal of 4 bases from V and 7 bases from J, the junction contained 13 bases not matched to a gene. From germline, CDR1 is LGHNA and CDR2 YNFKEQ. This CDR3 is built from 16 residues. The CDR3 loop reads CASSPGTGRFSATQYF. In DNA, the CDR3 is TGTGCCAGCAGCCCCGGGACAGGGAGATTCAGCGCGACCCAGTACTTC.

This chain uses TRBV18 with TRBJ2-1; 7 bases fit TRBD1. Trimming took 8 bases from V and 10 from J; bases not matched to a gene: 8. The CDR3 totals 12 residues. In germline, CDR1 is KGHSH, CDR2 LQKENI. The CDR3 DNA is TGTGCCAGCCGACGTGTAGGGGGCGAGCAGTTCTTC. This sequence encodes CASRRVGGEQFF.

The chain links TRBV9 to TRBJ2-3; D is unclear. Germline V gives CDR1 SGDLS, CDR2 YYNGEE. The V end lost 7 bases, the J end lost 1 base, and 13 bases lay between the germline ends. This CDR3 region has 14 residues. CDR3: CASSNTQGTDTQYF. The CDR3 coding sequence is TGTGCCAGCTCAAACACCCAAGGCACAGATACGCAGTATTTT.

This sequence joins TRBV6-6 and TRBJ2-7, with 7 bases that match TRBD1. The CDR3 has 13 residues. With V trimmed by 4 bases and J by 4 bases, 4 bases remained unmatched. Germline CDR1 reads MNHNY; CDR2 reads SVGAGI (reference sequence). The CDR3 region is CASSLTGKYEQYF. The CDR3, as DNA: TGTGCCAGCAGTTTGACAGGGAAGTACGAGCAGTACTTC.

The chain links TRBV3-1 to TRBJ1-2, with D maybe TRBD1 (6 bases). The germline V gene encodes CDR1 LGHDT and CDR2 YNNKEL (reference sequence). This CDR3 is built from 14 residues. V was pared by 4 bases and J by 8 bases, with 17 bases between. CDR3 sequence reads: CASSPRGGRGGYTF. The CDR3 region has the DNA TGTGCCAGCAGCCCGAGGGGGGGACGAGGAGGCTACACCTTC.

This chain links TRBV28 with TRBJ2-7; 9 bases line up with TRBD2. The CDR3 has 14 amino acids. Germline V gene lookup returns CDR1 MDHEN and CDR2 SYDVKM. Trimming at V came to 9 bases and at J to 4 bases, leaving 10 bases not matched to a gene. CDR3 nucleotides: TGTGCCAGAAATCGGCTAGCGGGAAGGTACGAGCAGTACTTC. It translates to CARNRLAGRYEQYF.

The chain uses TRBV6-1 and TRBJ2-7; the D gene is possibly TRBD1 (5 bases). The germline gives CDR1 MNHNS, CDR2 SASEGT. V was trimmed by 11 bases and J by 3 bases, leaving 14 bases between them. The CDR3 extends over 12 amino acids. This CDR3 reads CACDSFLYEQYF. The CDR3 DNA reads TGTGCCTGTGACAGTTTCCTCTACGAGCAGTACTTC.

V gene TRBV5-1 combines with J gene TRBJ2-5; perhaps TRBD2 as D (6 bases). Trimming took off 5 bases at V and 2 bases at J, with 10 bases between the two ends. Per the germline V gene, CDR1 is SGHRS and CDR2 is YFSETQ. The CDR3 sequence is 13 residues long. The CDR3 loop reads CASRPGTQETQYF. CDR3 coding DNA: TGCGCCAGCAGGCCCGGGACTCAAGAGACCCAGTACTTC.

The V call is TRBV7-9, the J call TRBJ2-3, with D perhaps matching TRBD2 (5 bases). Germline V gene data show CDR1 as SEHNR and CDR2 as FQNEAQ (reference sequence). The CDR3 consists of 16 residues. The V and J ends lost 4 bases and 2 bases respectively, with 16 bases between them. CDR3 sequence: CASSSREVSLTDTQYF. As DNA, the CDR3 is TGTGCCAGCAGCTCCCGGGAAGTTTCACTCACAGATACGCAGTATTTT.

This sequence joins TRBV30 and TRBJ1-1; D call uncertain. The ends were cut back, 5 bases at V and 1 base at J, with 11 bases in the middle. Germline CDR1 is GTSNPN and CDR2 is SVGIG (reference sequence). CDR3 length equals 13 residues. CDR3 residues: CAWVRPRNTEAFF. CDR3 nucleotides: TGTGCCTGGGTGCGCCCGCGGAACACTGAAGCTTTCTTT.

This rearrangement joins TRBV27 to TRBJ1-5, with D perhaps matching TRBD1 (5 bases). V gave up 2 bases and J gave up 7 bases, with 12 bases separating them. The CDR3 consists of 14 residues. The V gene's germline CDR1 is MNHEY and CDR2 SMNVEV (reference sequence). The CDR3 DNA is TGTGCCAGCAGTTTAATCGATGGGGGGCAGCCCCAGCATTTT. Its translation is CASSLIDGGQPQHF.

CDR3 sequence: CASSPLRGATGELFF. CDR3 nucleotides: TGTGCCAGCTCACCCCTTAGGGGGGCCACCGGGGAGCTGTTTTTT. V gene TRBV18 combines with J gene TRBJ2-2; D may correspond to TRBD1 or TRBD2 (6 bases each). Germline values: CDR1 KGHSH, CDR2 LQKENI. This CDR3 has 15 residues. V gave up 3 bases and J gave up 4 bases, with 12 bases separating them.

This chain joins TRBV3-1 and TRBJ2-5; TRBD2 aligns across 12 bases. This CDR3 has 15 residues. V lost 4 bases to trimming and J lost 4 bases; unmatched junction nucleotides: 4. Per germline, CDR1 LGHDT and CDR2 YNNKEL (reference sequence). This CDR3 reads CASSRTTSGRETQYF. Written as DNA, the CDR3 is TGTGCCAGCAGCCGAACGACTAGCGGGAGAGAGACCCAGTACTTC.

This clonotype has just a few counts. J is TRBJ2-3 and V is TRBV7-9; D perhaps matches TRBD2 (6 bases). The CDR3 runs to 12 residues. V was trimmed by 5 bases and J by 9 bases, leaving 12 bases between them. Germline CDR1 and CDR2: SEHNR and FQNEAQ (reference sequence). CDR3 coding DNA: TGTGCCAGCAGCCAGGAGGGCGAGACGCAGTATTTT. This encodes CASSQEGETQYF.